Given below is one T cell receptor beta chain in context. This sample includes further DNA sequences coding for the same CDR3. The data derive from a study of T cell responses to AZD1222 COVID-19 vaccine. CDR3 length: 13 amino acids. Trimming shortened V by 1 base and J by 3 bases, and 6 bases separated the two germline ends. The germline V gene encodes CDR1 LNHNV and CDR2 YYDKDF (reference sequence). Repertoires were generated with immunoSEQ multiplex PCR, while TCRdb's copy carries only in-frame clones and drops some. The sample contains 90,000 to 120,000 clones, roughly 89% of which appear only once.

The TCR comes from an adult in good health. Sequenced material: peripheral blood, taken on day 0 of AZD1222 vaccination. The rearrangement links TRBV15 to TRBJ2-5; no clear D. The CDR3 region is CATSRVGEETQYF. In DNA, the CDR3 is TGTGCCACCAGCAGAGTCGGAGAAGAGACCCAGTACTTC.